The 29 T cell receptor beta chains in this list originate from one sample, sequenced in a study of blood T cell repertoires in COVID-19. The protocol was immunoSEQ multiplex PCR, while the TCRdb copy is restricted to in-frame clones and leaves out a portion. The sample consists of under 30,000 clones, roughly 84% of them appearing once. Sequences were obtained from peripheral blood. These receptors originate from a man older than 75 with active COVID-19.

This clone has only one observation. A junction boundary mismatches the germline segment, possibly from a read error. The V call is TRBV10-3, the J call TRBJ2-2, with D uncertain. Per the germline V gene, CDR1 is ENHRY and CDR2 is SYGVKD. The CDR3 is made up of 15 amino acids. CDR3 protein: CAISENGPKTGELFF. Here the CDR3 DNA reads TGTGCCATCAGTGAGAACGGTCCGAAGACCGGGGAGCTGTTTTTT.

This chain joins TRBV4-1 and TRBJ2-7; a possible D gene is TRBD2 (8 bases). Germline V gene sequence: CDR1 MGHRA, CDR2 YSYEKL. The CDR3 consists of 18 residues. V was pared by 2 bases and J by 0 bases, with 20 bases between. The CDR3 here is CASSQKPGGTESSYEQYF. CDR3 nucleotide sequence: TGCGCCAGCAGCCAAAAGCCGGGAGGGACAGAGAGCTCCTACGAGCAGTACTTC.

The chain carries TRBV9 and TRBJ1-1; 8 bases align to TRBD1. Germline assignment: CDR1 SGDLS and CDR2 YYNGEE. The junction had 5 bases not matched to a gene; V was cut back by 0 bases and J by 4 bases. The CDR3 sequence is 15 residues long. The CDR3 coding sequence is TGTGCCAGCAGCGTAGAAGACAGGGGTGTCACTGAAGCTTTCTTT. This codes for CASSVEDRGVTEAFF.

The V gene is TRBV5-1, the J gene TRBJ2-2, with D unclear. Trimming stripped 0 bases from V and 0 bases from J, with 9 bases between. Germline V gene data show CDR1 as SGHRS and CDR2 as YFSETQ. CDR3 length: 16 amino acids. CDR3 bases: TGCGCCAGCAGCTTGGCCCAAAAAACGAACACCGGGGAGCTGTTTTTT. Translated, it gives CASSLAQKTNTGELFF.

The V gene is TRBV4-1, the J gene TRBJ1-1; D remains ambiguous. The CDR3 covers 18 residues. Trimming left V 4 bases short and J 2 bases short, with 23 bases between. Looked up from germline, CDR1 is MGHRA and CDR2 is YSYEKL. The CDR3, as DNA: TGCGCCAGCAGCCGGCCTCTTGGGCAGGTTGGATACAACACTGAAGCTTTCTTT. This codes for CASSRPLGQVGYNTEAFF.

The CDR3: CASSTGLAKDTQYF. DNA of the CDR3: TGTGCCAGCAGCACGGGACTAGCGAAGGATACGCAGTATTTT. V gene TRBV5-5 combines with J gene TRBJ2-3; 10 bases fit TRBD2. Per germline, CDR1 SGHKS and CDR2 YYEKEE (reference sequence). The V and J ends lost 4 bases and 6 bases, in that order; junction bases with no gene match: 5. This CDR3 contains 14 residues.

The rearrangement uses TRBV6-1 and TRBJ2-5; D is ambiguous. Trimming removed 1 base at V and 2 bases at J, with 8 bases between. Germline CDR1 is MNHNS and CDR2 is SASEGT. The CDR3 has 14 residues. Here the CDR3 DNA reads TGTGCCAGCAGTGAAGATGTGACACAAGAGACCCAGTACTTC. It codes for CASSEDVTQETQYF.

The chain is built from TRBV7-2 and TRBJ2-3; the D gene is possibly TRBD2 (6 bases). In germline, CDR1 is SGHTA, CDR2 FQGNSA. Deletions cut 5 bases from V and 5 bases from J, with 14 bases between. The CDR3 length is 14 residues. The CDR3 region has the DNA TGTGCCAGCAGCCCCGGACTACCGAGAGATACGCAGTATTTT. Its translation: CASSPGLPRDTQYF.

The chain joins TRBV10-1 to TRBJ2-3, with 8 bases fitting TRBD1. The CDR3 totals 14 residues. CDR1 and CDR2 (germline): WNHNN, SYGVQD (reference sequence). V was pared by 3 bases and J by 5 bases, with 4 bases of the junction left unmatched. The CDR3 region has the DNA TGCGCCAGCAGTGAAGGGACAGGTCTAGATACGCAGTATTTT. The encoded protein is CASSEGTGLDTQYF.

V and J are TRBV2 and TRBJ1-2; 7 bases are shared with TRBD1. J lost 0 bases, V lost 0 bases, and 1 base had no gene match. From germline, CDR1 is SNHLY and CDR2 FYNNEI. The CDR3 contains 15 residues. As DNA, the CDR3 is TGTGCCAGCAGTGAAGCCGGGACAGCTAACTATGGCTACACCTTC. Its translation: CASSEAGTANYGYTF.

DNA for the CDR3: TGTGCCAGCAGTTACGGACAGCACTATGGCTACACCTTC. Translation: CASSYGQHYGYTF. The chain uses TRBV6-5 and TRBJ1-2; D is perhaps TRBD1 (6 bases). Germline lookup yields CDR1 MNHEY and CDR2 SVGAGI. The CDR3 runs 13 residues. Deletions cut 2 bases from V and 3 bases from J, with 7 bases between.

This chain links TRBV5-1 with TRBJ2-7, with D maybe TRBD2 (7 bases). Per germline, CDR1 SGHRS and CDR2 YFSETQ. Trimming left V 1 base short and J 2 bases short, with 16 bases between. The CDR3 runs to 16 residues. The CDR3 DNA reads as TGCGCCAGCAGCTTGAGCAATGGGGGGGGCGCCTACGAGCAGTACTTC. This translates into CASSLSNGGGAYEQYF.

This rearrangement joins TRBV11-3 to TRBJ2-5; D might be TRBD2 (5 bases). Trimming stripped 5 bases from V and 4 bases from J, with 11 bases between. The length of the CDR3 is 13 residues. Germline CDR1 is SGHNT and CDR2 is YENEEA. In DNA form, the CDR3 reads TGTGCCAGCAGCAACGGACGGGGAGAGACCCAGTACTTC. This codes for CASSNGRGETQYF.

The chain carries TRBV5-6 and TRBJ2-3; no reliable D call. This CDR3 region has 16 residues. The germline CDR1 and CDR2 sequences are SGHDT and YYEEEE. Trimming shortened V by 6 bases and J by 0 bases, and 17 bases separated the two germline ends. The CDR3 coding sequence is TGTGCCAGCACCCTTGGTCGTCGCCAGAGCACAGATACGCAGTATTTT. Its protein is CASTLGRRQSTDTQYF.

V gene TRBV3-1 (or the pseudogene TRBV3-2) combines with J gene TRBJ2-1; D remains ambiguous. This CDR3 contains 18 residues. Trimming cost V 1 base and J 0 bases, with 16 bases left between them. Looked up from germline, CDR1 is LGHDT and CDR2 is YNNKEL (reference sequence). Written as DNA, the CDR3 is TGTGCCAGCAGCCAAGTTCCCTCCTCCAAGAGCTCCTACAATGAGCAGTTCTTC. Protein product: CASSQVPSSKSSYNEQFF.

The chain joins TRBV5-8 to TRBJ2-2, with unresolved D. Germline V gene data show CDR1 as SGHTS and CDR2 as YDEGEE. CDR3 length: 14 residues. The V end lost 0 bases, the J end lost 1 base, and 4 bases lay between the germline ends. The CDR3 bases are TGTGCCAGCAGCTTGGGCAGGAACACCGGGGAGCTGTTTTTT. This translates into CASSLGRNTGELFF.

Comment on this clone: A junction boundary mismatches the germline segment, possibly from a read error. The genes are TRBV5-1 and TRBJ1-4; D is perhaps TRBD1 (5 bases). Germline V lookup: CDR1 SGHRS, CDR2 YFSETQ. The CDR3 sequence is 17 residues long. CDR3 in amino acids: CARSWGGGEIYLEKLFF. CDR3 sequence (DNA): TGCGCCCGCAGCTGGGGCGGGGGGGAGATCTACCTTGAAAAACTGTTTTTT.

The V and J genes are TRBV6-1 and TRBJ1-1; perhaps TRBD1 as D (6 bases). V shed 2 bases and J shed 1 base, with 11 bases lying between them. Germline V gene sequence: CDR1 MNHNS, CDR2 SASEGT. The CDR3 spans 15 residues. CDR3 sequence: CASSEWGRGNTEAFF. In DNA form, the CDR3 reads TGTGCCAGCAGTGAATGGGGCAGGGGGAACACTGAAGCTTTCTTT.

The chain uses TRBV18 and TRBJ2-7; 7 bases map to TRBD1. Trimming removed 3 bases from V and 6 bases from J; junction bases left unmatched: 5. This CDR3 is built from 13 residues. Germline values: CDR1 KGHSH, CDR2 LQKENI. The CDR3 protein is CASSPFDRAEQYF. For the CDR3, the DNA is TGTGCCAGCTCACCTTTTGACAGGGCCGAGCAGTACTTC. Combining the CDR3 with reference TRBV18 and TRBJ2-7 gives the whole variable domain NAGVMQNPRHLVRRRGQEARLRCSPMKGHSHVYWYRQLPEEGLKFMVYLQKENIIDESGMPKERFSAEFPKEGPSILRIQQVVRGDSAAYFCASSPFDRAEQYFGPGTRLTVT.

The CDR3 reads CASSQTGTATSYEQYF. CDR3 DNA: TGCGCCAGCAGCCAAACCGGGACAGCCACCTCCTACGAGCAGTACTTC. J is TRBJ2-7 and V is TRBV4-1, with 7 bases lining up with TRBD1. V shed 2 bases and J 0 bases; nucleotides not matched to a gene: 7. CDR1 is MGHRA and CDR2 is YSYEKL in the germline V gene. The CDR3 is 16 residues long.

This chain connects TRBV7-3 to TRBJ2-1; 10 bases match TRBD2. The junction had 3 bases not matched to a gene; V was cut back by 5 bases and J by 2 bases. The germline V gene has CDR1 SGHTA and CDR2 FQGTGA. The CDR3 runs 15 residues. In DNA form, the CDR3 reads TGTGCCAGCAGCCCCGGGACTAGCGCCTACAATGAGCAGTTCTTC. Its protein product is CASSPGTSAYNEQFF.

The chain combines TRBV5-1 with TRBJ2-7; D gene uncertain. Trimming removed 3 bases at V and 3 bases at J, with 16 bases between. Germline CDR1 SGHRS, CDR2 YFSETQ. The CDR3 has 15 residues. The CDR3 DNA follows: TGCGCCAGCAGCTCCCAACCGGGTCCAGACTACGAGCAGTACTTC. It codes for CASSSQPGPDYEQYF.

This chain links TRBV7-9 with TRBJ1-1; D is possibly TRBD1 (6 bases). This CDR3 spans 13 amino acids. Germline lookup yields CDR1 SEHNR and CDR2 FQNEAQ (reference sequence). V was cut by 1 base and J by 6 bases, with 9 bases left in between. CDR3 nucleotides: TGTGCCAGCAGCTTAGATAGGACAGCTGAAGCTTTCTTT. It specifies CASSLDRTAEAFF.

This clone appeared a single time. The gene calls are TRBV2 and TRBJ2-1, with 8 bases that match TRBD1. Germline-derived CDR1 and CDR2 are SNHLY and FYNNEI. J was trimmed by 7 bases and V by 8 bases; bases with no gene match: 10. The CDR3 length is 14 residues. The CDR3 DNA sequence: TGTGCCAGCTACTACCGGACAGGGTGGAATGAGCAGTTCTTC. Its translation is CASYYRTGWNEQFF.

The gene calls are TRBV19 and TRBJ2-2; TRBD2 agrees at 10 bases. With 1 base clipped from V and 7 bases from J, the junction kept 9 bases outside the gene matches. This CDR3 is built from 17 residues. CDR1 LNHDA and CDR2 SQIVND come from the germline V gene (reference sequence). CDR3 protein: CASSIGRAGGISGELFF. DNA for the CDR3: TGTGCCAGTAGTATAGGGAGAGCGGGGGGGATCAGCGGGGAGCTGTTTTTT.

The chain recombines TRBV6-5 with TRBJ1-5; D is possibly TRBD1 (6 bases). CDR3 length: 13 residues. Trimming took 5 bases from V and 9 from J, leaving 14 bases between them. The germline V gene encodes CDR1 MNHEY and CDR2 SVGAGI. The CDR3 DNA follows: TGTGCCAGCAGTCGAGGGACAACAGGGCCCCAGCATTTT. Translation: CASSRGTTGPQHF.

The chain links TRBV2 to TRBJ2-5; D may be TRBD1 (5 bases). Germline CDR1 and CDR2: SNHLY and FYNNEI. CDR3 length: 13 amino acids. V lost 7 bases, J lost 6 bases, and 15 bases lay in between. The CDR3 DNA is TGTGCCAGCAAGGTAACCAGGGAAAAGACCCAGTACTTC. This encodes CASKVTREKTQYF.

The J gene is TRBJ1-4, the V gene TRBV5-1; 10 bases map to TRBD1. V trimming: 3 bases; J trimming: 7 bases; junction bases outside the gene matches: 3. This CDR3 comprises 14 residues. Germline CDR1 is SGHRS and CDR2 is YFSETQ. DNA of the CDR3: TGCGCCAGCAGCTCCGGGACAGGGGTTGAAAAACTGTTTTTT. The encoded protein is CASSSGTGVEKLFF. The full variable domain, in which reference TRBV5-1 and TRBJ1-4 provide the parts outside the CDR3, is KAGVTQTPRYLIKTRGQQVTLSCSPISGHRSVSWYQQTPGQGLQFLFEYFSETQRNKGNFPGRFSGRQFSNSRSEMNVSTLELGDSALYLCASSSGTGVEKLFFGSGTQLSVL.

This clone was detected only a few times. V and J are TRBV5-1 and TRBJ2-7, with TRBD2 identical over 13 bases. The CDR3 consists of 15 residues. J was trimmed by 1 base and V by 3 bases; bases with no gene match: 1. CDR1 is SGHRS and CDR2 is YFSETQ in the germline V gene. DNA of the CDR3: TGCGCCAGCAGCTGGACTAGCGGGGGATCCTACGAGCAGTACTTC. Its protein product is CASSWTSGGSYEQYF.